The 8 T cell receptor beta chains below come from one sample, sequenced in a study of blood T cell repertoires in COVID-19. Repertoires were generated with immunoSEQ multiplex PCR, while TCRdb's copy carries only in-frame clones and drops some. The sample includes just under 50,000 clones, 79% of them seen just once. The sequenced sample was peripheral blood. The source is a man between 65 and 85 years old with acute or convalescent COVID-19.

DNA of the CDR3: TGTGCCAGCGCCCTAAGGCGGGACACTGAAGCTTTCTTT. Its protein product is CASALRRDTEAFF. The rearrangement links TRBV6-5 to TRBJ1-1; D gene unclear. This CDR3 has 13 amino acids. The germline CDR1 and CDR2 sequences are MNHEY and SVGAGI. The V end was cut by 8 bases, the J end by 3 bases, with 13 bases between.

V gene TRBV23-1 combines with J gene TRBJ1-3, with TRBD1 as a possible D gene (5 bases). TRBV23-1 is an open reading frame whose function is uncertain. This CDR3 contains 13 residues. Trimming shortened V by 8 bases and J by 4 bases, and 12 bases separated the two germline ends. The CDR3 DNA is TGCGCCAGCTCTCGGACAATCGGAAACACCATATATTTT. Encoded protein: CASSRTIGNTIYF.

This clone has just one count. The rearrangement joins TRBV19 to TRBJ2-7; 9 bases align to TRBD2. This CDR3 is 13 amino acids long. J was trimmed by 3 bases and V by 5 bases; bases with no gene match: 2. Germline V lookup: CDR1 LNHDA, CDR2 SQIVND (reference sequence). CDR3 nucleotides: TGTGCCAGTAGTCTAGCGGGATACTACGAGCAGTACTTC. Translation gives CASSLAGYYEQYF.

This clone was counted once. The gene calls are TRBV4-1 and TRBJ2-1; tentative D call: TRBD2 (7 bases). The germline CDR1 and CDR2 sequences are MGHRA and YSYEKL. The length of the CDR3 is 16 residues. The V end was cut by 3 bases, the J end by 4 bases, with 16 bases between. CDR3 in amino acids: CASSHPKQGGYNEQFF. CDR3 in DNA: TGCGCCAGCAGCCACCCAAAACAGGGAGGGTACAATGAGCAGTTCTTC.

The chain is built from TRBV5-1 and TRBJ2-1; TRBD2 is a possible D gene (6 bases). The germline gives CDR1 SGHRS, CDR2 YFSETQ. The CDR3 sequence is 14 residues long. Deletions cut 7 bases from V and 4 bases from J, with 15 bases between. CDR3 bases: TGCGCCAGCCTTAGCGGAGGTCTTTACAATGAGCAGTTCTTC. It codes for CASLSGGLYNEQFF.

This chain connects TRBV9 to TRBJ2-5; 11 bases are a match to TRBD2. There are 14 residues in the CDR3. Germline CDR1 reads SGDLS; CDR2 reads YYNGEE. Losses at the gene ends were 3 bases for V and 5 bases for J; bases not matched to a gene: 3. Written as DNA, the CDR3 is TGTGCCAGCAGCGCCAGACTAGCGGGGGAGACCCAGTACTTC. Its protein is CASSARLAGETQYF.

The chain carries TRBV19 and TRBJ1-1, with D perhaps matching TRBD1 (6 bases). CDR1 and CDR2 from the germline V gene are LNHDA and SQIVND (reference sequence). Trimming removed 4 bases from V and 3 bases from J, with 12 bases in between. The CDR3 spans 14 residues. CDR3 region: CASSTNTGHTEAFF. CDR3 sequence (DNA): TGTGCCAGTAGTACAAATACAGGGCACACTGAAGCTTTCTTT. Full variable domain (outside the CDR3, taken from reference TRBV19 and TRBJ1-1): DGGITQSPKYLFRKEGQNVTLSCEQNLNHDAMYWYRQDPGQGLRLIYYSQIVNDFQKGDIAEGYSVSREKKESFPLTVTSAQKNPTAFYLCASSTNTGHTEAFFGQGTRLTVV.

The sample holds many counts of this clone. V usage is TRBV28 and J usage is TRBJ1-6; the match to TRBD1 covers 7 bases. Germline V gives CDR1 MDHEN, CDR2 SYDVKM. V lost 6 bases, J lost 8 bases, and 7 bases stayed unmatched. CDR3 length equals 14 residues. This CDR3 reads CASRKAGGHSPLHF. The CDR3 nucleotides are TGTGCCAGCAGGAAAGCAGGGGGACATTCACCCCTCCACTTT.